This T cell receptor beta chain was recovered during a study of blood T cell repertoires in COVID-19. About the research overall: COVID-19 samples from acute and convalescent phases originated in the United States, Italy and Spain.

In the authors' methods: Amplification with reference gene primers provided the estimates of nucleated cell counts. Sequencing was performed with immunoSEQ multiplex PCR; in TCRdb, only in-frame clones are kept and a portion is missing. Clone size and the V and J calls come from that table; the DNA yielded D and trimming. The sample yields tens of thousands of clones, approximately 83% seen once. The junction had 10 bases not matched to a gene; V was cut back by 6 bases and J by 4 bases. The germline V gene has CDR1 MRHNA and CDR2 SNTAGT. The CDR3 covers 15 residues. V is TRBV6-4 and J is TRBJ1-2, with TRBD1 matching over 8 bases. The sequencing input was peripheral blood. The clonotype originates from a woman aged 55-69 years with acute or convalescent COVID-19. The chain's CDR3 is CASREQPGGSYGYTF. In DNA, the CDR3 is TGTGCCAGCAGAGAACAACCAGGGGGCAGCTATGGCTACACCTTC.